The 28 T cell receptor beta chains below all came from one sample that was sequenced in a study of low-dose radiotherapy and immunotherapy resistance in tumors. Primers targeting TRAV and TRBV primed first-strand cDNA, covering alpha and beta chains. With a V-primer adapter and a constant-region primer, TCRs were amplified for 20 to 25 PCR cycles. A single record per CDR3 protein comes from TCRdb applying MiXCR to the reads. The sample consists of around 76,000 distinct CDR3 sequences, around 32% of them appearing once. Time point denoted: before trial treatment. Specimen: PBMCs, collected before treatment. The receptors stem from a female donor with ovarian cancer.

In this sample, this clonotype turned up many times. The chain is built from TRBV7-9 and TRBJ2-7; 10 positions match TRBD1. After removal of 2 bases from V and 4 bases from J, the junction contained 5 bases not matched to a gene. The length of the CDR3 is 15 residues. Germline assignment: CDR1 SEHNR and CDR2 FQNEAQ (reference sequence). CDR3 coding DNA: TGTGCCAGCAGCTTAACGACAGGGGGCAGTTACGAGCAGTACTTC. Protein product: CASSLTTGGSYEQYF.

The chain joins TRBV5-1 to TRBJ2-2; TRBD2 aligns across 10 bases. The CDR3 contains 18 residues. Unmatched junction bases numbered 9, after V lost 4 bases and J lost 0 bases. Germline values: CDR1 SGHRS, CDR2 YFSETQ. The CDR3 sequence is CASSMGGLAGANTGELFF. The CDR3 DNA reads as TGCGCCAGCAGCATGGGGGGTCTAGCGGGAGCGAACACCGGGGAGCTGTTTTTT.

This clonotype appeared many times. This chain uses TRBV20-1 with TRBJ2-5, with 11 nucleotides matching TRBD1. Germline V lookup: CDR1 DFQATT, CDR2 SNEGSKA (reference sequence). The trim removed 5 bases at V and 6 bases at J, leaving 8 bases unmatched. CDR3 length: 14 residues. As DNA, the CDR3 is TGCAGTGCTGAGCCGGGACAGGGGGTTAAGACCCAGTACTTC. Translated: CSAEPGQGVKTQYF.

This clonotype was found many times. The chain has TRBV5-4 and TRBJ2-3, with 7 bases aligning to TRBD2. This CDR3 has 17 residues. Trimming at V came to 2 bases and at J to 1 base, leaving 10 bases not matched to a gene. Per germline, CDR1 SGHNT and CDR2 YYREEE (reference sequence). The CDR3: CASSFPRGGRRTDTQYF. CDR3 nucleotide sequence: TGTGCCAGCAGCTTCCCGAGGGGAGGGCGGCGCACAGATACGCAGTATTTT.

The V call is TRBV2, the J call TRBJ1-2, with 9 bases identical to TRBD1. V shed 4 bases and J 6 bases; nucleotides not matched to a gene: 6. The germline V gene has CDR1 SNHLY and CDR2 FYNNEI. The CDR3 extends over 14 amino acids. CDR3 loop: CASSVTGQGNGYTF. DNA for the CDR3: TGTGCCAGCAGTGTAACAGGACAGGGGAATGGCTACACCTTC. The full variable domain, completed using reference TRBV2 and TRBJ1-2, is EPEVTQTPSHQVTQMGQEVILRCVPISNHLYFYWYRQILGQKVEFLVSFYNNEISEKSEIFDDQFSVERPDGSNFTLKIRSTKLEDSAMYFCASSVTGQGNGYTFGSGTRLTVV.

The chain links TRBV28 to TRBJ2-7; 8 bases map to TRBD1. The CDR3 has 14 amino acids. Germline CDR1 is MDHEN and CDR2 is SYDVKM. V lost 3 bases, J lost 5 bases, and 6 bases stayed unmatched. The CDR3 region is CASSFADRVNEQYF. DNA of the CDR3: TGTGCCAGCAGTTTTGCGGACAGGGTAAACGAGCAGTACTTC.

This clonotype was observed at least ten times. The chain carries TRBV14 and TRBJ2-1, with D maybe TRBD1 (6 bases). This CDR3 comprises 18 residues. Germline CDR1 is SGHDN and CDR2 is FVKESK. The ends were cut back, 5 bases at V and 3 bases at J, with 23 bases in the middle. CDR3 in DNA: TGTGCCAGCAGCGCCACAGGGACCCAATTCGCTCTCTACAATGAGCAGTTCTTC. It codes for CASSATGTQFALYNEQFF.

This clonotype occurred many times. The chain combines TRBV21-1 with TRBJ1-5; TRBD1, the table's D call, was not compared with the DNA. TRBV21-1 is a pseudogene locus. There are 13 residues in the CDR3. The CDR3 here is CARSGRSNQPQHF. The DNA of the CDR3 is TGTGCCCGATCCGGGAGAAGCAATCAGCCCCAGCATTTT.

This clonotype was recorded at least ten times. The V call is TRBV30, the J call TRBJ1-2; D may be TRBD1 (5 bases). CDR1 is GTSNPN, CDR2 SVGIG, per germline (reference sequence). Deletions cut 3 bases from V and 5 bases from J, with 19 bases between. The CDR3 is 15 residues long. The CDR3 coding sequence is TGTGCCTGGAGCTCCCCCGACGGGGGAAGGTATGGCTACACCTTC. This sequence encodes CAWSSPDGGRYGYTF.

In regard to this clonotype: This likely reflects a read error, since a far larger clone is one base away. CDR3 protein: CARSEYEQFF. The CDR3 DNA reads TGTGCCCGCAGTGAGTATGAGCAGTTCTTC. The chain is built from TRBV11-3 and TRBJ2-1; no clear D gene. The V gene's germline CDR1 is SGHNT and CDR2 YENEEA. This CDR3 spans 10 amino acids. Together with reference TRBV11-3 and TRBJ2-1, the CDR3 gives the full variable domain: EAGVVQSPRYKIIEKKQPVAFWCNPISGHNTLYWYLQNLGQGPELLIRYENEEAVDDSQLPKDRFSAERLKGVDSTLKIQPAELGDSAVYLCARSEYEQFFGPGTRLTVL.

This clonotype was counted many times. This chain links TRBV2 with TRBJ2-5; possible D gene TRBD1, 5 bases. The CDR3 consists of 16 residues. Between the trimmed V and J ends, which lost 0 bases and 5 bases, there was a span of 16 bases. CDR1 is SNHLY and CDR2 is FYNNEI in the germline V gene. The CDR3 protein is CASSEAAGRVVETQYF. The CDR3 DNA follows: TGTGCCAGCAGTGAAGCTGCCGGCAGGGTGGTCGAGACCCAGTACTTC.

This clonotype was recorded at least ten times. The chain joins TRBV5-6 to TRBJ2-5; no firm D call. Trimming shortened V by 4 bases and J by 5 bases, and 6 bases separated the two germline ends. Germline assignment: CDR1 SGHDT and CDR2 YYEEEE. CDR3 length: 11 residues. The CDR3 loop reads CASSLWETQYF. The DNA for the CDR3 is TGTGCCAGCAGCCTCTGGGAGACCCAGTACTTC. The whole variable domain, remainder taken from reference TRBV5-6 and TRBJ2-5, is DAGVTQSPTHLIKTRGQQVTLRCSPKSGHDTVSWYQQALGQGPQFIFQYYEEEERQRGNFPDRFSGHQFPNYSSELNVNALLLGDSALYLCASSLWETQYFGPGTRLLVL.

Here the CDR3 reads CASSDREIDTQYF. DNA of the CDR3: TGTGCCAGCAGTGACAGGGAAATCGATACGCAGTATTTT. The chain recombines TRBV6-2 or TRBV6-3 with TRBJ2-3; 7 bases match TRBD1. Germline V CDR1 and CDR2: MNHEY, SVGEGT. Trimming cost V 5 bases and J 6 bases; bases outside gene matches: 5. This CDR3 is 13 amino acids long.

This clonotype has more than one count but fewer than ten. This rearrangement joins TRBV6-1 to TRBJ2-2; TRBD1 aligns across 7 bases. Germline assignment: CDR1 MNHNS and CDR2 SASEGT. The CDR3 runs 14 residues. The junction had 10 bases not matched to a gene; V was cut back by 8 bases and J by 7 bases. As DNA, the CDR3 is TGTGCCAGCTCACCGGGACAGAATATCGGGGAGCTGTTTTTT. This gives the protein CASSPGQNIGELFF.

The sample holds a few counts of this clonotype. This sequence joins TRBV5-1 and TRBJ2-7; D is unresolved. CDR1 is SGHRS and CDR2 is YFSETQ in the germline V gene. CDR3 size: 13 residues. Trimming shortened V by 3 bases and J by 1 base, and 8 bases separated the two germline ends. As DNA, the CDR3 is TGCGCCAGCAGCTCCCGCCCTTCCTACGAGCAGTACTTC. It yields the protein CASSSRPSYEQYF.

This clonotype has just a few counts. The chain links TRBV5-1 to TRBJ2-1; 10 bases are shared with TRBD1. The CDR3 length is 14 residues. With 1 base clipped from V and 6 bases from J, the junction kept 1 base outside the gene matches. Germline assignment: CDR1 SGHRS and CDR2 YFSETQ. The CDR3 bases are TGCGCCAGCAGCTTGCGGGACAGGGGCAATGAGCAGTTCTTC. Its protein is CASSLRDRGNEQFF. Supplemented by reference TRBV5-1 and TRBJ2-1, the full variable domain reads KAGVTQTPRYLIKTRGQQVTLSCSPISGHRSVSWYQQTPGQGLQFLFEYFSETQRNKGNFPGRFSGRQFSNSRSEMNVSTLELGDSALYLCASSLRDRGNEQFFGPGTRLTVL.

This clonotype appeared many times. The chain uses TRBV7-2 and TRBJ2-3; 9 nucleotides agree with TRBD2. V lost 5 bases to trimming and J lost 2 bases; unmatched junction nucleotides: 5. The CDR3 runs to 15 residues. Germline V gives CDR1 SGHTA, CDR2 FQGNSA. CDR3 coding DNA: TGTGCCAGCAGCCTTAGCGGGGGCTTCACAGATACGCAGTATTTT. Translating it yields CASSLSGGFTDTQYF.

This clonotype was seen a single time. This sequence is one base from a far larger clone and is likely a read error. The chain carries TRBV7-2 and TRBJ2-4; D is perhaps TRBD1 (6 bases). The germline V gene encodes CDR1 SGHTA and CDR2 FQGNSA. This CDR3 region has 16 residues. CDR3 in amino acids: CASTSTGTKAKNTQYF. CDR3 coding DNA: TGTGCCAGCACCTCGACCGGGACAAAAGCCAAAAACACTCAGTACTTC.

This clonotype showed up many times. This chain joins TRBV7-8 and TRBJ2-5, with TRBD2 as a possible D gene (6 bases). The V and J ends lost 3 bases and 0 bases respectively, with 11 bases between them. The CDR3 is 15 amino acids. Germline CDR1 reads SGHVS; CDR2 reads FQNEAQ. Here the CDR3 reads CASSFRGGNQETQYF. The CDR3 DNA reads TGTGCCAGCAGCTTCCGGGGAGGTAACCAAGAGACCCAGTACTTC. The whole variable domain, remainder taken from reference TRBV7-8 and TRBJ2-5, is GAGVSQSPRYKVAKRGQDVALRCDPISGHVSLFWYQQALGQGPEFLTYFQNEAQLDKSGLPSDRFFAERPEGSVSTLKIQRTQQEDSAVYLCASSFRGGNQETQYFGPGTRLLVL.

This clonotype occurred many times. J is TRBJ2-7 and V is TRBV28, with D unresolved. The CDR3 spans 12 residues. Germline CDR1 and CDR2: MDHEN and SYDVKM. Trimming left V 2 bases short and J 1 base short, with 3 bases between. This CDR3 is CASSLVSYEQYF. CDR3 bases: TGTGCCAGCAGTTTAGTGTCCTACGAGCAGTACTTC.

The rearrangement joins TRBV5-1 to TRBJ1-6; no definite D call. Germline lookup yields CDR1 SGHRS and CDR2 YFSETQ. V lost 5 bases, J lost 7 bases, and 10 bases lay in between. The CDR3 totals 13 residues. CDR3 amino acids: CASSPVRNSPLHF. CDR3 in DNA: TGCGCCAGCAGTCCCGTCCGAAATTCACCCCTCCACTTT.

Concerning this clonotype: No conserved phenylalanine or tryptophan ends this CDR3, so it is likely a read error. No DNA is shown, since the ends of the CDR3 on it are uncertain; the CDR3 is the one TCRdb lists. The genes are TRBV21-1 and TRBJ2-5; whether TRBD1, the table's D call, matches the DNA was not checked. TRBV21-1 is noted as a pseudogene. The CDR3 is 12 residues long, ends included. The CDR3 sequence is CASSKEVGAVDG.

The chain couples TRBV29-1 to TRBJ2-5, with 10 bases that match TRBD2. The CDR3 is 13 amino acids. V dropped 7 bases and J dropped 1; count of bases not matched to a gene: 3. Per the germline V gene, CDR1 is SQVTM and CDR2 is ANQGSEA. Written as DNA, the CDR3 is TGCAGCGGAGGACTAGCGGTCCAAGAGACCCAGTACTTC. It translates to CSGGLAVQETQYF.

In this sample, this clonotype turned up many times. The J gene is TRBJ2-7, the V gene TRBV20-1, with 9 bases matching TRBD2. CDR1 DFQATT and CDR2 SNEGSKA come from the germline V gene (reference sequence). Trimming cost V 0 bases and J 12 bases; bases outside gene matches: 6. The CDR3 is 12 amino acids. CDR3 residues: CSARDPVAGVYF. The CDR3 DNA reads as TGCAGTGCTAGAGATCCTGTAGCGGGAGTGTACTTC.

In this sample, this clonotype turned up many times. The chain recombines TRBV7-2 with TRBJ2-2; 12 bases align to TRBD2. V dropped 3 bases and J dropped 1; count of bases not matched to a gene: 12. This CDR3 has 20 residues. In germline, CDR1 is SGHTA, CDR2 FQGNSA. CDR3 sequence (DNA): TGTGCCAGCAGCTTCCTGGGGCTAGCGGGAGGGCCTCGGAACACCGGGGAGCTGTTTTTT. Protein product: CASSFLGLAGGPRNTGELFF.

The genes are TRBV7-9 and TRBJ2-1; D not certain. Trimming removed 2 bases at V and 10 bases at J, with 6 bases between. Germline V CDR1 and CDR2: SEHNR, FQNEAQ (reference sequence). The CDR3 is 11 amino acids. The CDR3 reads CASSLPREQFF. The CDR3 nucleotides are TGTGCCAGCAGCTTACCGAGGGAGCAGTTCTTC.

The sample holds many counts of this clonotype. The chain uses TRBV19 and TRBJ1-6; a possible D gene is TRBD1 (5 bases). V dropped 9 bases and J dropped 0 bases, with 15 bases sitting between them. This CDR3 is built from 16 residues. The germline V gene encodes CDR1 LNHDA and CDR2 SQIVND (reference sequence). The CDR3 DNA is TGTGCCAGCCTGGGACGGACAAGCTCCTATAATTCACCCCTCCACTTT. Protein product: CASLGRTSSYNSPLHF.

The chain joins TRBV4-3 to TRBJ2-7, with TRBD1 as a possible D gene (5 bases). CDR3 length: 16 residues. Germline CDR1 reads LGHNA; CDR2 reads YSLEER. With 0 bases removed from V and 3 bases from J, the gap between germline ends came to 15 bases. CDR3 loop: CASSQEMGRRGYEQYF. DNA for the CDR3: TGCGCCAGCAGCCAAGAAATGGGGCGTAGGGGCTACGAGCAGTACTTC.